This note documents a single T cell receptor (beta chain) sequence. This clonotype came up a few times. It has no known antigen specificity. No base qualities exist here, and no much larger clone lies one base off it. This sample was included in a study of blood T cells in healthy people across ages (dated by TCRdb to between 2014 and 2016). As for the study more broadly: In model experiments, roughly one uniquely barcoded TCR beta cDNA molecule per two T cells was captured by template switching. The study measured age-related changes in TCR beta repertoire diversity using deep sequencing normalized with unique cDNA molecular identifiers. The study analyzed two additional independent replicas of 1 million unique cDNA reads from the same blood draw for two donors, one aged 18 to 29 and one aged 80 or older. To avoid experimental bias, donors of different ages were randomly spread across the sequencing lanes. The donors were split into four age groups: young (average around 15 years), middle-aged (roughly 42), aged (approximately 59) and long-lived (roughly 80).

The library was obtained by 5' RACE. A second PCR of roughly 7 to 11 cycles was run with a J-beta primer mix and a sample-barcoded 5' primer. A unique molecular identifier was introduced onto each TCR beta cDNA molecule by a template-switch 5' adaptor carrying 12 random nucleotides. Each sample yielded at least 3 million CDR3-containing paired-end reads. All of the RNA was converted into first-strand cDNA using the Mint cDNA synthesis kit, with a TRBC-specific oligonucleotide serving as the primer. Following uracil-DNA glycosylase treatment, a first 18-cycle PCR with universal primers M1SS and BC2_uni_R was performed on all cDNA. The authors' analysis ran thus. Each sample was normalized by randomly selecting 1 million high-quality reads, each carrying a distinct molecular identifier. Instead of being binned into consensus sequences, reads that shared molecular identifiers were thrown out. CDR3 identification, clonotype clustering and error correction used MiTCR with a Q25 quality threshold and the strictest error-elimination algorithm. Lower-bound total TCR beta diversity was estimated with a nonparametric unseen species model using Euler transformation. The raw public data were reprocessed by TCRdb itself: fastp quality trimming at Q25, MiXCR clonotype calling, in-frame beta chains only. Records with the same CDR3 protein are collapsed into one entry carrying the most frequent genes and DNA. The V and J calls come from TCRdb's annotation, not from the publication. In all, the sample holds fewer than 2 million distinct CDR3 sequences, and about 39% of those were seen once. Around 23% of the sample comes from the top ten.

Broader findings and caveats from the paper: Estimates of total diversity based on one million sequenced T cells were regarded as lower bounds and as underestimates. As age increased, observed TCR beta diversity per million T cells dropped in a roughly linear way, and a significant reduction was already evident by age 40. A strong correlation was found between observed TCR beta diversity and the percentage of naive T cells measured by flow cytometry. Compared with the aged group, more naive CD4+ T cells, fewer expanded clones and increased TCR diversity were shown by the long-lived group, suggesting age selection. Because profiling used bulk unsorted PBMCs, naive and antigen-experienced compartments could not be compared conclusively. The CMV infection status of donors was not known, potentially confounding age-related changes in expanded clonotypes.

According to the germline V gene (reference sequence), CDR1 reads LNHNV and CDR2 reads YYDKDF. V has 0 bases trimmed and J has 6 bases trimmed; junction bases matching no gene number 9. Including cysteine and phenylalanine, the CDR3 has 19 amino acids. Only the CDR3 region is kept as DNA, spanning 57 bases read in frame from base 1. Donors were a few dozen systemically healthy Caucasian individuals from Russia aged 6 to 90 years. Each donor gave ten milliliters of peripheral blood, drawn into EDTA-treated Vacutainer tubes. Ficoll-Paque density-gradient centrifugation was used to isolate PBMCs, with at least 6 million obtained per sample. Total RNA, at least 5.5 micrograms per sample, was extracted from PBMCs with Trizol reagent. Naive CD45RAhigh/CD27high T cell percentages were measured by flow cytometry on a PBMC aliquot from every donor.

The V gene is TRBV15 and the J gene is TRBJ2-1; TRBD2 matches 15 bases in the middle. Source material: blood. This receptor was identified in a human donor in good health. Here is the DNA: TGTGCCACCAGCAGAGATCGAGGACTAGCGGGGGGGACAGGCAATGAGCAGTTCTTC. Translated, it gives CATSRDRGLAGGTGNEQFF.